At least ten counts were recorded for the clone carrying this TCR beta chain. This specimen comes from a study of spatial heterogeneity in lung cancer. Overall study context: Available follow-up PBMC samples were sequenced, at a median of approximately 2 years post-resection.

TCRdb reprocessed the 5' RACE reads with MiXCR, giving one entry per CDR3 protein. The sample lists under 150,000 distinct CDR3 sequences; 9.5% to 14% were seen once. Germline trimming cut 0 bases from V and 5 bases from J; bases unmatched to any gene: 10. CDR1 is KGHSH, CDR2 LQKENI, per germline. The CDR3 totals 18 residues. Documented time point: blood at routine non-recurrence follow-up after resection. The rearrangement joins TRBV18 to TRBJ2-1, with 10 bases aligning to TRBD2. This TCR was recovered from a female donor with early-stage non-small cell lung cancer. The source material was PBMCs, sampled at follow-up. The CDR3 loop is CASSPPLAGDKKDNEQFF. The DNA for the CDR3 is TGTGCCAGCTCACCACCCCTAGCGGGAGATAAAAAGGACAATGAGCAGTTCTTC.